This T cell receptor (beta chain) was observed in a study of control samples from healthy donors and cancer patients. Sequencing was performed with immunoSEQ multiplex PCR; in TCRdb, only in-frame clones are kept and a portion is missing. The sample yields about 170,000 clones, about 93% seen once. V lost 3 bases and J lost 4; bases outside the gene matches: 5. The CDR3 length is 14 residues. Germline assignment: CDR1 LGHDT and CDR2 YNNKEL (reference sequence). V and J are TRBV3-1 (or the pseudogene TRBV3-2) and TRBJ1-2, with TRBD1 identical over 7 bases. The receptor was derived from a woman aged 60-75 years in good health. The material sequenced was blood. CDR3 nucleotides: TGTGCCAGCAGCCAGTCGACAGGGACCTATGGCTACACCTTC. It codes for CASSQSTGTYGYTF.